This T cell receptor beta chain came from a study of T cells in Graves' hyperthyroidism and ophthalmopathy. Study-level information: At the time of initial diagnosis and before any treatment, peripheral blood was collected. General study points: The model's output predicted ophthalmopathy at a median of roughly seven months prior to onset. Most thyroid-expanded clonotypes above 0.001 were also found in blood.

Trimming pared 2 bases from V and 5 bases from J, leaving 25 bases between. The CDR3 has 19 residues. Germline V lookup: CDR1 LNHNV, CDR2 YYDKDF (reference sequence). The TCR beta CDR3 regions underwent amplification using RNA transcripts as the source. Using the HTBI primer set, a first-round RT-PCR was run on the TCR CDR3. TCRdb reprocessed the multiplex PCR reads via MiXCR and lists one record per CDR3 protein. The sample has hundreds of thousands of distinct CDR3 sequences, 22% seen once. The study based diagnoses on clinical symptoms, serum thyroxine and TRAb, thyroid ultrasound and orbital computed tomography. This clonotype is a singleton in its sample. The target antigen is unknown.

The gene calls are TRBV15 and TRBJ1-3, with D perhaps matching TRBD1 (5 bases). This sequence was found in a woman in her 70s with Graves' ophthalmopathy. Sequencing was carried out using blood. The CDR3 sequence is CATSRRPTGKNRSRNTIYF. As DNA, the CDR3 is TGTGCCACCAGCAGACGTCCCACGGGTAAAAACAGGTCCCGAAACACCATATATTTT. The full variable domain, in which reference TRBV15 and TRBJ1-3 provide the parts outside the CDR3, is DAMVIQNPRYQVTQFGKPVTLSCSQTLNHNVMYWYQQKSSQAPKLLFHYYDKDFNNEADTPDNFQSRRPNTSFCFLDIRSPGLGDTAMYLCATSRRPTGKNRSRNTIYFGEGSWLTVV.